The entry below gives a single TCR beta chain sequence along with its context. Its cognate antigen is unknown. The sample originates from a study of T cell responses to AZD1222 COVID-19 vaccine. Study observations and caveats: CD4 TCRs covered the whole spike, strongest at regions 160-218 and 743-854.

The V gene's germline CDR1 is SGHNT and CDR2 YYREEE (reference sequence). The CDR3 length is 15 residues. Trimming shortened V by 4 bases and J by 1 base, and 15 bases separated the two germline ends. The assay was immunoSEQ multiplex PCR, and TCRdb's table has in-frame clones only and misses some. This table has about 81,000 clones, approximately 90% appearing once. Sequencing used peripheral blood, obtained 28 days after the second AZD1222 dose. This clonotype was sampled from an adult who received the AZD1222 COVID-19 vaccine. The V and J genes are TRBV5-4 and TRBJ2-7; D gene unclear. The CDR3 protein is CASSPSIALSYEQYF. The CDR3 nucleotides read TGTGCCAGCAGCCCCTCAATCGCCCTATCCTACGAGCAGTACTTC.